The rows below give T cell receptor beta chains drawn from one sample of a study of T-cell reconstitution after alpha-beta-depleted transplantation in children. TCRdb ran MiXCR on the PCR reads and lists one entry per CDR3 protein. The table lists just under 550,000 distinct CDR3 sequences, around 19% of them singletons. The specimen was PBMCs from the stem cell graft donor, collected from the stem cell graft. These receptors all come from a human donor who donated a stem cell graft to a child with acute lymphoblastic leukemia. Each CDR3 is given with its conserved first and last residue. D genes are given only for firm matches. Only some rows state a clone size, as once, few, many or a class for expanded clones.

>.|TRBJ1-2|TRBV30|.
TGTGCCTGGAGTGTAGGGTCGTGGAGGGATGGCTACACCTTC
CAWSVGSWRDGYTF
>few|TRBJ2-5|TRBV12-5|TRBD2
TGTGCTAGTGGTTTGGGGGCTAGCGGAACAGAGACCCAGTACTTC
CASGLGASGTETQYF
>.|TRBJ2-5|TRBV6-1|TRBD2
TGTGCCGGGAGGGTCCCTGGTGCAAAGACCCAGTACTTC
CAGRVPGAKTQYF
>few|TRBJ2-6|TRBV9|.
TGTGCCAGCAGCGTCTATAACCTGCCGGAGGGGGCCAACGTCCTGACTTTC
CASSVYNLPEGANVLTF
>few|TRBJ1-2|TRBV3-1|TRBD1
TGTGCCAGCAGCGCTCCCAGGGGGCTAACATATGGCTACACCTTC
CASSAPRGLTYGYTF
>few|TRBJ2-7|TRBV29-1|TRBD2
TGCAGCACGGGAGGGGGAGCCTACGAGCAGTACTTC
CSTGGGAYEQYF
>.|TRBJ2-1|TRBV11-2|.
TGTGCCAGCAGCTTAGGGGGCAGCCCCCCATATGAGCAGTTCTTC
CASSLGGSPPYEQFF
>few|TRBJ1-5|TRBV5-5|.
TGTGCCAGCAGCTTAATAGGGGGGGATGGTCAGCCCCAGCATTTT
CASSLIGGDGQPQHF
>.|TRBJ2-1|TRBV13|.
TGTGCCAGCAGCTTATCCCGAGACGGGGCAGGGCCTTTGAATGAGCAGTTCTTC
CASSLSRDGAGPLNEQFF
>few|TRBJ1-5|TRBV5-1|.
TGCGCCAGCAGCTTGGGAATAGGGGCCTGGCCCCAGCATTTT
CASSLGIGAWPQHF
>few|TRBJ1-2|TRBV9|.
TGTGCCAGCAGCGTAAACCCCGACGGAGACTATGGCTACACCTTC
CASSVNPDGDYGYTF
>many|TRBJ1-2|TRBV12-3/TRBV12-4|.
TGTGCCAGCAGTTTAGCTGCCAGCTATGGCTACACCTTC
CASSLAASYGYTF
>few|TRBJ1-5|TRBV12-3/TRBV12-4|TRBD1
TGTGCCAGCAGCTGGACAGGGGTTGGCAATCAGCCCCAGCATTTT
CASSWTGVGNQPQHF
>few|TRBJ2-2|TRBV27|.
TGTGCCAGCGGGAGGCGGATCCCTCTTGGGGGGGAGCTGTTTTTT
CASGRRIPLGGELFF
>many|TRBJ2-7|TRBV3-1|.
TGTGCCAGCAGCCAAGGAAGCGGCTCCTACGAGCAGTACTTC
CASSQGSGSYEQYF
>.|TRBJ2-7|TRBV5-1|.
TGCGCCAGCAGCTTGGAGACACTCTACGAGCAGTACTTC
CASSLETLYEQYF
>.|TRBJ2-6|TRBV7-6|.
TGTGCCAGCAGCCCCCAGATCTCTGGGGCCAACGTCCTGACTTTC
CASSPQISGANVLTF